The clone carrying this TCR beta chain was observed a few times. The sample is drawn from a study of blood T cells in healthy people across ages. Primers used in a second PCR of about 6 to 11 cycles were a sample-barcoded 5' primer and a J-beta primer mix. TCRdb ran MiXCR on the 5' RACE reads and lists one entry per CDR3 protein. The sample carries around 1,800,000 distinct CDR3 sequences, around 40% recorded once. V shed 0 bases and J shed 7 bases, with 21 bases lying between them. The CDR3 loop spans 16 amino acids. From germline, CDR1 is DFQATT and CDR2 SNEGSKA (reference sequence). The source is a human donor in good health. This sequence joins TRBV20-1 and TRBJ2-5; tentatively, D is TRBD2 (7 bases). Input material: blood. The chain's CDR3 is CSARDTSMGGGWTQYF. The CDR3 nucleotides are TGCAGTGCTAGAGATACTAGTATGGGAGGGGGTTGGACCCAGTACTTC.